This paragraph covers one T cell receptor beta chain sequence. Germline CDR1 and CDR2: SGHVS and FQNEAQ. Trimming at V came to 1 base and at J to 0 bases, leaving 4 bases not matched to a gene. The CDR3 extends over 16 amino acids. The sample belongs to a study of blood T cell repertoires in COVID-19. The data were produced by immunoSEQ multiplex PCR, yet TCRdb's version contains in-frame clones alone and is incomplete. Of more than 300,000 clones in the sample, about 90% were seen once. The rearrangement joins TRBV7-8 to TRBJ2-3; 7 nucleotides line up with TRBD2. The source material was PBMCs or T cells enriched from blood (not recorded which). The receptor was derived from a woman aged 25 to 39 who had recovered from COVID-19. The DNA for the CDR3 is TGTGCCAGCAGCTTAGGGCGGGGGACTAGCACAGATACGCAGTATTTT. Translated: CASSLGRGTSTDTQYF. The variable domain in full, with the rest retrieved from reference TRBV7-8 and TRBJ2-3, is GAGVSQSPRYKVAKRGQDVALRCDPISGHVSLFWYQQALGQGPEFLTYFQNEAQLDKSGLPSDRFFAERPEGSVSTLKIQRTQQEDSAVYLCASSLGRGTSTDTQYFGPGTRLTVL.